The source of this T cell receptor beta chain is a study of blood T cell repertoires in COVID-19. Study-wide background: COVID-19 samples from acute and convalescent phases originated in the United States, Italy and Spain. Sample material is recorded as cDNA or gDNA derived from T cells, B-cell-depleted T cells, or PBMCs.

V was cut by 5 bases and J by 10 bases, with 15 bases left in between. This CDR3 region has 14 residues. Germline loops: CDR1 MNHEY, CDR2 SVGEGT. Per the authors' pipeline: Nucleated cell counts were estimated from reference gene primer amplification. The repertoire was sequenced with immunoSEQ multiplex PCR; TCRdb's copy has only in-frame clones and lacks some. The DNA gave D and trimming, while V, J and clone size come from that table. This table holds some 270,000 clones, 86% found once. The sample taken for sequencing was peripheral blood. This sequence joins TRBV6-2 or TRBV6-3 and TRBJ1-6; D remains ambiguous. The sequence was collected from a woman at least 80 years old with COVID-19, enrolled during active disease. The CDR3 is CASSLKEGDSPLHF. The CDR3 coding sequence is TGTGCCAGCAGTCTCAAGGAGGGCGACTCACCCCTCCACTTT.